This T cell receptor (beta chain) was identified in a study of T cells in Graves' hyperthyroidism and ophthalmopathy. Using RNA transcripts as the source, TCR beta CDR3 regions were amplified. Using the HTBI primer set, a first-round RT-PCR was run on the TCR CDR3. TCRdb processed the multiplex PCR reads anew with MiXCR; each CDR3 protein has one entry. The sample shows about 740,000 distinct CDR3 sequences, approximately 15% of them seen only once. Germline-derived CDR1 and CDR2 are MNHEY and SMNVEV (reference sequence). This CDR3 region has 14 residues. V was pared by 1 base and J by 4 bases, with 3 bases of the junction left unmatched. Patients were excluded for uncontrolled infection, other autoimmune disease, pregnancy or lactation.

Material: blood. The chain is built from TRBV27 and TRBJ1-2, with 7 bases lining up with TRBD1. The TCR sequence derives from a woman between 18 and 29 years old with Graves' hyperthyroidism. The CDR3 DNA is TGTGCCAGCAGTTTATTCAGGGGGAGCTATGGCTACACCTTC. Its protein is CASSLFRGSYGYTF.